The TCR beta chain under discussion was sequenced for a study of CD8+ T cells in alopecia areata. RNA, once extracted, was reverse transcribed into cDNA for use as the sequencing template. Data came from immunoSEQ multiplex PCR; TCRdb stores just in-frame clones and leaves some out. This table has 140,000 to 150,000 clones, roughly 61% appearing once. The sequences come from CD4+ T cells sorted from blood, collected at week 0. The source of this sequence is a human donor with alopecia areata.

DNA of the CDR3: TGTGCCTGGAGTAGAACCGACAGGAAGGGGTATGGCTACACCTTC. Translation gives CAWSRTDRKGYGYTF. This chain links TRBV30 with TRBJ1-2; the D gene is possibly TRBD1 (6 bases). The CDR3 runs 15 residues. The germline V gene encodes CDR1 GTSNPN and CDR2 SVGIG (reference sequence). V lost 2 bases, J lost 5 bases, and 18 bases lay in between. The full variable domain, with the rest looked up from reference TRBV30 and TRBJ1-2, is SQTIHQWPATLVQPVGSPLSLECTVEGTSNPNLYWYRQAAGRGLQLLFYSVGIGQISSEVPQNLSASRPQDRQFILSSKKLLLSDSGFYLCAWSRTDRKGYGYTFGSGTRLTVV.